This is a list of T cell receptor beta chains from one sample in a study of blood T cell repertoires in COVID-19. Only in-frame clones appear in the TCRdb table, and some are missing; sequencing was by immunoSEQ multiplex PCR. Of 150,000 to 200,000 clones in the sample, about 88% were seen once. What was sequenced was peripheral blood. The receptor source for this set is a woman aged 80 or older with acute or convalescent COVID-19. Both conserved end residues are part of each CDR3. The order of the fields is D gene, V gene, J gene, clone size, CDR3 protein, CDR3 DNA. D genes are given only for firm matches. Clone size is stated in some rows and not others, as once, few, many or a class when expanded.

D: NA
V: TRBV24-1
J: TRBJ2-5
size: NA
CDR3: CATSDPDRYQETQYF
DNA: TGTGCCACCAGTGATCCCGACAGGTACCAAGAGACCCAGTACTTC

D: NA
V: TRBV7-3
J: TRBJ2-3
size: NA
CDR3: CASSLTGVRDTQYF
DNA: TGTGCCAGCAGCTTAACCGGGGTGAGAGATACGCAGTATTTT

D: TRBD1
V: TRBV7-6
J: TRBJ2-3
size: NA
CDR3: CASSSPGQGAANTQYF
DNA: TGTGCCAGCAGCTCCCCGGGACAGGGGGCAGCAAATACGCAGTATTTT

D: NA
V: TRBV7-2
J: TRBJ2-2
size: NA
CDR3: CASTLRNTGELFF
DNA: TGTGCCAGCACACTTCGCAACACCGGGGAGCTGTTTTTT

D: TRBD2
V: TRBV7-2
J: TRBJ2-2
size: few
CDR3: CASSHGLAGAGTGELFF
DNA: TGTGCCAGCAGCCATGGACTAGCGGGGGCGGGCACCGGGGAGCTGTTTTTT

D: TRBD1
V: TRBV6-4
J: TRBJ2-7
size: once
CDR3: CARGQGYEQYF
DNA: TGTGCCAGGGGACAGGGTTACGAGCAGTACTTC

D: NA
V: TRBV9
J: TRBJ2-3
size: NA
CDR3: CASSVDVHRGTDTQYF
DNA: TGTGCCAGCAGCGTAGATGTCCATCGGGGCACAGATACGCAGTATTTT

D: TRBD1
V: TRBV19
J: TRBJ2-5
size: NA
CDR3: CASSMQGQPLETQYF
DNA: TGTGCCAGTAGTATGCAGGGACAGCCTCTCGAGACCCAGTACTTC

D: NA
V: TRBV10-3
J: TRBJ1-1
size: NA
CDR3: CAISEGTTRNTEAFF
DNA: TGTGCCATCAGTGAAGGGACAACCCGGAACACTGAAGCTTTCTTT

D: NA
V: TRBV7-8
J: TRBJ1-5
size: NA
CDR3: CASTSLGGRGNQPQHF
DNA: TGTGCCAGCACCTCCTTAGGGGGTAGAGGCAATCAGCCCCAGCATTTT

D: NA
V: TRBV7-2
J: TRBJ1-4
size: NA
CDR3: CASSLGGRAGRTNEKLFF
DNA: TGTGCCAGCAGCTTAGGGGGCAGGGCAGGGCGGACTAATGAAAAACTGTTTTTT

D: TRBD1
V: TRBV5-4
J: TRBJ1-2
size: NA
CDR3: CASGQGGGRYGYTF
DNA: TGTGCCAGCGGACAGGGTGGGGGGAGGTATGGCTACACCTTC

D: NA
V: TRBV6-5
J: TRBJ1-5
size: NA
CDR3: CASRGVGAQQPQHF
DNA: TGTGCCAGCAGGGGCGTAGGGGCCCAACAGCCCCAGCATTTT

D: TRBD1
V: TRBV5-1
J: TRBJ1-4
size: NA
CDR3: CASSRDSGEKLFF
DNA: TGCGCCAGCAGCCGGGACAGCGGTGAAAAACTGTTTTTT

D: NA
V: TRBV7-2
J: TRBJ1-2
size: NA
CDR3: CASSPTTGKGYGYTF
DNA: TGTGCCAGCAGCCCAACAACAGGGAAGGGCTATGGCTACACCTTC

D: NA
V: TRBV30
J: TRBJ2-7
size: NA
CDR3: CAWSAWRGYEQYF
DNA: TGTGCCTGGAGCGCCTGGAGGGGATACGAGCAGTACTTC

D: NA
V: TRBV4-3
J: TRBJ1-3
size: NA
CDR3: CASSPSPSFGGNTIYF
DNA: TGCGCCAGCAGCCCATCACCGAGTTTTGGTGGAAACACCATATATTTT

D: TRBD1
V: TRBV11-1
J: TRBJ1-2
size: few
CDR3: CASSFGQGPYGYTF
DNA: TGTGCCAGCAGCTTCGGACAGGGCCCCTATGGCTACACCTTC

D: NA
V: TRBV5-6
J: TRBJ1-4
size: NA
CDR3: CASSLEQGSEKLFF
DNA: TGTGCCAGCAGCTTGGAACAGGGAAGCGAAAAACTGTTTTTT

D: NA
V: TRBV4-3
J: TRBJ2-1
size: NA
CDR3: CASSQDFSDYNEQFF
DNA: TGCGCCAGCAGCCAAGATTTTTCAGATTACAATGAGCAGTTCTTC

D: NA
V: TRBV7-3
J: TRBJ2-3
size: NA
CDR3: CASSLGLNTDTQYF
DNA: TGTGCCAGCAGCCTGGGACTTAACACAGATACGCAGTATTTT

D: NA
V: TRBV5-5
J: TRBJ2-2
size: NA
CDR3: CASSLNGLMNTGELFF
DNA: TGTGCCAGCAGCTTGAACGGACTAATGAACACCGGGGAGCTGTTTTTT

D: TRBD1
V: TRBV28
J: TRBJ1-6
size: NA
CDR3: CASSLPLGQRNSPLHF
DNA: TGTGCCAGCAGTTTACCCTTGGGACAGCGGAATTCACCCCTCCACTTT

D: TRBD2
V: TRBV5-1
J: TRBJ2-1
size: NA
CDR3: CASSGPGAGGPNEQFF
DNA: TGCGCCAGCAGCGGACCAGGAGCGGGGGGACCCAATGAGCAGTTCTTC

D: TRBD1
V: TRBV7-2
J: TRBJ1-4
size: NA
CDR3: CASSFDRGTNEKLFF
DNA: TGTGCCAGCAGCTTCGACAGGGGAACCAATGAAAAACTGTTTTTT

D: NA
V: TRBV6-6
J: TRBJ2-4
size: NA
CDR3: CASNIQAPKNIQYF
DNA: TGTGCCAGCAACATACAGGCCCCCAAAAACATTCAGTACTTC

D: TRBD1
V: TRBV28
J: TRBJ1-2
size: NA
CDR3: CASSEDRGRLYGYTF
DNA: TGTGCCAGCAGTGAGGACAGGGGGCGTTTATATGGCTACACCTTC

D: TRBD1
V: TRBV11-2
J: TRBJ1-1
size: NA
CDR3: CASSLVPDRVAFF
DNA: TGTGCCAGCAGCTTAGTCCCTGACAGGGTGGCTTTCTTT

D: TRBD1
V: TRBV7-3
J: TRBJ2-5
size: NA
CDR3: CASSLTGTGETQYF
DNA: TGTGCCAGCAGCTTAACAGGGACAGGGGAGACCCAGTACTTC

D: NA
V: TRBV7-5
J: TRBJ1-3
size: NA
CDR3: CARSLMGDRGGFGNTIYF
DNA: TGTGCCAGAAGCCTAATGGGGGACAGGGGAGGTTTTGGAAACACCATATATTTT

D: NA
V: TRBV6-5
J: TRBJ1-5
size: NA
CDR3: CASTFPGDSGQPQHF
DNA: TGTGCCAGCACCTTCCCAGGGGATTCAGGCCAGCCCCAGCATTTT

D: NA
V: TRBV3-1/TRBV3-2
J: TRBJ1-2
size: NA
CDR3: CASSARGTRSGYTF
DNA: TGTGCCAGCAGCGCGAGGGGGACAAGGTCGGGCTACACCTTC

D: NA
V: TRBV3-1/TRBV3-2
J: TRBJ1-2
size: NA
CDR3: CASSSGYQKNTGKDGYTF
DNA: TGTGCCAGCAGCTCGGGTTATCAAAAAAATACAGGGAAAGATGGCTACACCTTC

D: NA
V: TRBV19
J: TRBJ1-1
size: NA
CDR3: CASSITGVLNTEAFF
DNA: TGTGCCAGTAGTATCACAGGCGTTTTGAACACTGAAGCTTTCTTT

D: NA
V: TRBV2
J: TRBJ2-5
size: NA
CDR3: CASSVSVQETQYF
DNA: TGTGCCAGCAGTGTTTCAGTCCAAGAGACCCAGTACTTC

D: NA
V: TRBV30
J: TRBJ1-2
size: NA
CDR3: CAWSTPGDGANYGYTF
DNA: TGTGCCTGGAGTACCCCGGGAGACGGGGCTAACTATGGCTACACCTTC

D: TRBD1
V: TRBV18
J: TRBJ1-2
size: NA
CDR3: CASSPGQGRTNYGYTF
DNA: TGTGCCAGCTCACCGGGACAGGGAAGAACTAACTATGGCTACACCTTC

D: NA
V: TRBV5-1
J: TRBJ2-4
size: once
CDR3: CASSTGDSGIQYF
DNA: TGCGCCAGCAGCACAGGGGACTCAGGCATTCAGTACTTC

D: NA
V: TRBV9
J: TRBJ2-1
size: NA
CDR3: CASRAGVDPYNEQFF
DNA: TGTGCCAGCAGGGCAGGGGTCGACCCATACAATGAGCAGTTCTTC

D: NA
V: TRBV2
J: TRBJ1-1
size: NA
CDR3: CASLGTRNTEAFF
DNA: TGTGCCAGTCTGGGGACAAGGAACACTGAAGCTTTCTTT

D: NA
V: TRBV6-6
J: TRBJ1-3
size: NA
CDR3: CASSYQDSGNTIYF
DNA: TGTGCCAGCAGTTACCAGGACAGTGGAAACACCATATATTTT

D: NA
V: TRBV10-3
J: TRBJ1-3
size: NA
CDR3: CAISLTEGNTIYF
DNA: TGTGCCATCAGCCTGACAGAAGGAAACACCATATATTTT